Shown below are 12 T cell receptor beta chains from a single sample sequenced in a study of cytomegalovirus exposure and HLA in healthy donors. Primers included in the PCR were 60 Vbeta and 13 Jbeta primers. Sequenced by immunoSEQ multiplex PCR; TCRdb stores in-frame clones only, minus some. Its listing shows some 140,000 clones. The sample consisted of PBMCs. The receptors shown here come from a woman between 55 and 75 years old in good health and CMV-seronegative.

This chain uses TRBV6-5 with TRBJ1-3; D is possibly TRBD1 (6 bases). Germline V gene data show CDR1 as MNHEY and CDR2 as SVGAGI. Trimming took off 3 bases at V and 6 bases at J, with 15 bases between the two ends. The CDR3 loop spans 15 amino acids. In DNA form, the CDR3 reads TGTGCCAGCAGTTATAACAGGGCCGGCCCAAACACCATATATTTT. Its protein is CASSYNRAGPNTIYF.

This rearrangement joins TRBV5-1 to TRBJ1-1; D not certain. V was shortened by 4 bases and J by 5 bases, with 18 bases between the two germline ends. Germline assignment: CDR1 SGHRS and CDR2 YFSETQ. The CDR3 length is 15 residues. The CDR3 nucleotides are TGCGCCAGCAGCCCCCGGGTGGGAAGAGGGACTGAAGCTTTCTTT. Encoded protein: CASSPRVGRGTEAFF.

This sequence joins TRBV11-1 and TRBJ2-3; the D gene is possibly TRBD2 (6 bases). Trimming shortened V by 5 bases and J by 4 bases, and 13 bases separated the two germline ends. The CDR3 totals 14 residues. Germline V lookup: CDR1 SGHAT, CDR2 FQDESV (reference sequence). As DNA, the CDR3 is TGTGCCAGCAGCCCGCGGGGAATGTCAGATACGCAGTATTTT. Its translation is CASSPRGMSDTQYF.

V is TRBV9 and J is TRBJ1-6; no definite D call. With 0 bases removed from V and 9 bases from J, the gap between germline ends came to 13 bases. The CDR3 extends over 15 amino acids. CDR1 and CDR2 (germline): SGDLS, YYNGEE. Here the CDR3 reads CASSVADSRRSPLHF. In DNA, the CDR3 is TGTGCCAGCAGCGTAGCGGACTCAAGGCGTTCACCCCTCCACTTT. Looking up the rest from reference TRBV9 and TRBJ1-6 gives the full variable domain: DSGVTQTPKHLITATGQRVTLRCSPRSGDLSVYWYQQSLDQGLQFLIQYYNGEERAKGNILERFSAQQFPDLHSELNLSSLELGDSALYFCASSVADSRRSPLHFGNGTRLTVT.

The rearrangement joins TRBV2 to TRBJ2-7, with D unresolved. V lost 8 bases, J lost 4 bases, and 12 bases lay in between. From germline, CDR1 is SNHLY and CDR2 FYNNEI. There are 12 residues in the CDR3. The CDR3 is CASGWMEYEQYF. DNA of the CDR3: TGTGCCAGCGGGTGGATGGAGTACGAGCAGTACTTC. The variable domain in full, with the rest retrieved from reference TRBV2 and TRBJ2-7, is EPEVTQTPSHQVTQMGQEVILRCVPISNHLYFYWYRQILGQKVEFLVSFYNNEISEKSEIFDDQFSVERPDGSNFTLKIRSTKLEDSAMYFCASGWMEYEQYFGPGTRLTVT.

This rearrangement joins TRBV6-6 to TRBJ1-5; D ambiguous. The germline gives CDR1 MNHNY, CDR2 SVGAGI (reference sequence). V was trimmed by 2 bases and J by 3 bases, leaving 8 bases between them. This CDR3 is 14 amino acids long. CDR3 sequence reads: CASSYGQTNQPQHF. CDR3 bases: TGTGCCAGCAGTTACGGGCAGACCAATCAGCCCCAGCATTTT.

The rearrangement links TRBV7-8 to TRBJ2-1; TRBD1 matches at 9 bases. The ends lost 5 bases at V and 10 bases at J; junction bases unmatched: 6. The CDR3 sequence is 13 residues long. In germline, CDR1 is SGHVS, CDR2 FQNEAQ. The CDR3 is CASSRPGQGEQFF. The DNA of the CDR3 is TGTGCCAGCAGCAGACCGGGACAGGGAGAGCAGTTCTTC.

V gene TRBV19 combines with J gene TRBJ2-3; D possibly corresponds to TRBD1 (5 bases). The V and J ends lost 3 bases and 2 bases respectively, with 27 bases between them. The CDR3 length is 20 residues. Germline V gene lookup returns CDR1 LNHDA and CDR2 SQIVND (reference sequence). DNA of the CDR3: TGTGCCAGTAGTATCGGCCGGTGGACAAGGGGATATGGGGCCACAGATACGCAGTATTTT. It codes for CASSIGRWTRGYGATDTQYF.

The CDR3 DNA follows: TGCGCCAGCAGCTCCTACTCCTCCTACGAGCAGTACTTC. Amino acids: CASSSYSSYEQYF. This chain joins TRBV5-1 and TRBJ2-7; D gene uncertain. The CDR3 is 13 amino acids. V was clipped by 3 bases and J by 0 bases, with 7 bases between them. Germline CDR1 is SGHRS and CDR2 is YFSETQ.

V and J are TRBV4-2 and TRBJ2-1; D is perhaps TRBD2 (5 bases). V shed 3 bases and J shed 5 bases, with 11 bases lying between them. Germline V gives CDR1 LGHNA, CDR2 YNFKEQ. The CDR3 loop spans 14 amino acids. The CDR3: CASSHNTGNNEQFF. The CDR3 nucleotides read TGTGCCAGCAGCCATAACACGGGGAACAATGAGCAGTTCTTC.

The J gene is TRBJ2-7, the V gene TRBV19; 9 bases align to TRBD1. CDR1 and CDR2 (germline): LNHDA, SQIVND (reference sequence). V shed 3 bases and J 2 bases; nucleotides not matched to a gene: 2. The CDR3 sequence is 14 residues long. CDR3 DNA: TGTGCCAGTAGTATGGGGACAGGGACCTACGAGCAGTACTTC. Encoded protein: CASSMGTGTYEQYF. The full variable domain, with the rest looked up from reference TRBV19 and TRBJ2-7, is DGGITQSPKYLFRKEGQNVTLSCEQNLNHDAMYWYRQDPGQGLRLIYYSQIVNDFQKGDIAEGYSVSREKKESFPLTVTSAQKNPTAFYLCASSMGTGTYEQYFGPGTRLTVT.

The chain is built from TRBV5-1 and TRBJ1-5; possibly TRBD1 for D (6 bases). CDR3 length equals 13 residues. Per the germline V gene, CDR1 is SGHRS and CDR2 is YFSETQ. V was clipped by 4 bases and J by 7 bases, with 12 bases between them. The CDR3 region is CASSKTGDQPQHF. The CDR3 DNA is TGCGCCAGCAGCAAGACAGGAGACCAGCCCCAGCATTTT. The full variable domain, completed using reference TRBV5-1 and TRBJ1-5, is KAGVTQTPRYLIKTRGQQVTLSCSPISGHRSVSWYQQTPGQGLQFLFEYFSETQRNKGNFPGRFSGRQFSNSRSEMNVSTLELGDSALYLCASSKTGDQPQHFGDGTRLSIL.